This TCR beta chain emerged from a study of cytomegalovirus exposure and HLA in healthy donors. Regarding this clone: The antigen is not known.

13 Jbeta primers and 60 Vbeta primers were used for the PCR. Assay used: immunoSEQ multiplex PCR; TCRdb lists only in-frame clones, some missing. The sample shows approximately 67,000 clones, around 91% of them seen only once. Healthy bone marrow donors made up the cohort. Study findings and constraints: TCR beta chains associated with HLA were, in a later analysis, more clonally expanded than equally common others. A later analysis found TCR association rates differed by HLA locus, highest for DRB1 and lowest for HLA-C.

There are 16 residues in the CDR3. J lost 9 bases, V lost 4 bases, and 11 bases had no gene match. The germline gives CDR1 LNHDA, CDR2 SQIVND (reference sequence). The TCR comes from a woman in her twenties or thirties in good health and CMV-seropositive. This chain uses TRBV19 with TRBJ2-1; 11 bases fit TRBD2. The specimen was PBMCs. The chain's CDR3 is CASSTRTSGSAREQFF. DNA for the CDR3: TGTGCCAGTAGTACCCGGACTAGCGGGTCTGCTCGTGAGCAGTTCTTC.